Listed below are T cell receptor beta chains from one sample, sequenced in a study of shared clonotypes between healthy human individuals. Using immunoSEQ multiplex PCR, the repertoire was profiled, and TCRdb retains in-frame clones only, with some absent. The sample has about 480,000 clones; 60% to 80% are singletons. The sequencing input was PBMCs. All receptors derive from a woman aged 40 to 50 in good health. Some clones in this sample may be carry-over from other donors' samples. Both conserved end residues are part of each CDR3. A D gene is named only where the DNA matches it firmly. Clone size appears in some rows only: once, few, many, or a class for an expanded clone.

J: TRBJ2-1; D: TRBD2; V: TRBV19; size: -; DNA: TGTGCCAGTAGTGCGAGGTCCCCAGCACTAGCGGTAACCTACAATGAGCAGTTCTTC; CDR3: CASSARSPALAVTYNEQFF
J: TRBJ2-1; D: TRBD2; V: TRBV10-2; size: -; DNA: TGCGCCAGCCGTACGGGAGGCGGGAATGAGCAGTTCTTC; CDR3: CASRTGGGNEQFF
J: TRBJ2-1; D: -; V: TRBV10-1; size: once; DNA: TGCGCCAGCAGTGAGGCAGCAGGGGCAGGGGACAATGAGCAGTTCTTC; CDR3: CASSEAAGAGDNEQFF
J: TRBJ2-1; D: -; V: TRBV4-1; size: -; DNA: TGCGCCAGCAGCCAGCGGGGAGCTAGCTCCTACAATGAGCAGTTCTTC; CDR3: CASSQRGASSYNEQFF
J: TRBJ2-7; D: -; V: TRBV5-1; size: -; DNA: TGCGCCAGCAGCTTGTCGGCAGGGATCTCCCACGAGCAGTACTTC; CDR3: CASSLSAGISHEQYF
J: TRBJ2-5; D: -; V: TRBV7-9; size: -; DNA: TGTGCCAGCAGCCCGGGACCGGAGGTACAAGAGACCCAGTACTTC; CDR3: CASSPGPEVQETQYF
J: TRBJ2-5; D: -; V: TRBV6-6; size: -; DNA: TGTGCCAGCAGTTACTCGAGAAGCAGAGAGACCCAGTACTTC; CDR3: CASSYSRSRETQYF
J: TRBJ1-1; D: -; V: TRBV28; size: -; DNA: TGTGCCAGCAGTCCCCCGGGTGTGGGGGCTTTCTTT; CDR3: CASSPPGVGAFF
J: TRBJ1-4; D: -; V: TRBV18; size: -; DNA: TGTGCCAGCTCACTCGACAGAAGAGAAAAACTGTTTTTT; CDR3: CASSLDRREKLFF
J: TRBJ2-2; D: TRBD2; V: TRBV7-9; size: few; DNA: TGTGCCAGCAGGGACCGGGACTACAACACCGGGGAGCTGTTTTTT; CDR3: CASRDRDYNTGELFF
J: TRBJ2-7; D: TRBD2; V: TRBV7-6; size: -; DNA: TGTGCCAGCAGCTCCCTCCCCCAGGGACTAGCGAACTCCTACGAGCAGTACTTC; CDR3: CASSSLPQGLANSYEQYF
J: TRBJ2-7; D: -; V: TRBV25-1; size: -; DNA: TGTGCCAGCAGTGAAGCAGGGCGGAGCTCCTACGAGCAGTACTTC; CDR3: CASSEAGRSSYEQYF